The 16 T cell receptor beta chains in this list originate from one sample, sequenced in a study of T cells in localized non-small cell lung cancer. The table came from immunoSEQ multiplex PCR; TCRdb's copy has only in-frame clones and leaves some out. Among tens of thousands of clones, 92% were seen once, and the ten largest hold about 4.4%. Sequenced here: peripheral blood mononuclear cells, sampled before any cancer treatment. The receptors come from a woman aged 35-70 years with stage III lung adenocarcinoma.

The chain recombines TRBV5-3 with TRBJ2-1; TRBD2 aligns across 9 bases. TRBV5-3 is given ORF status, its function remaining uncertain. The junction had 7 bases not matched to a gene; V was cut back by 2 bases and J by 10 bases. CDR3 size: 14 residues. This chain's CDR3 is CARSFKRGDDEQFF. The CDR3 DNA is TGTGCCAGAAGCTTTAAGCGGGGGGACGACGAGCAGTTCTTC.

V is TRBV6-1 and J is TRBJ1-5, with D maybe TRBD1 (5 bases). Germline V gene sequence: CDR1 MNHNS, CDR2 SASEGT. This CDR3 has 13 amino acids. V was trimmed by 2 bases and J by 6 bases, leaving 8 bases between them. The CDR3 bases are TGTGCCAGCAGTGAACGAGGGGTTCAGCCCCAGCATTTT. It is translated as CASSERGVQPQHF.

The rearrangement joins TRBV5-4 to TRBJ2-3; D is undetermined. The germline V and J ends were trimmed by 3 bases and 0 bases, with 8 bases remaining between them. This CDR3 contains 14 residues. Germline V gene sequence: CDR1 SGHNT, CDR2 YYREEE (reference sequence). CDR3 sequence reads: CASSSTDSTDTQYF. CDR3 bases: TGTGCCAGCAGCTCTACGGATAGCACAGATACGCAGTATTTT.

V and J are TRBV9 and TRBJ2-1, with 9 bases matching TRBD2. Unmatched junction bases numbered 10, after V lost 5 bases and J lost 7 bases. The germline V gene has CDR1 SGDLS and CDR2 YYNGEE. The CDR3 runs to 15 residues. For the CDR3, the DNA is TGTGCCAGCAGTCCGGGACTAGCAGCTACAAATGAGCAGTTCTTC. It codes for CASSPGLAATNEQFF.

The CDR3 nucleotides are TGTGCCAGTCGGGAGCCGGGACAGAATGAAAAACTGTTTTTT. Translated, it gives CASREPGQNEKLFF. The J gene is TRBJ1-4, the V gene TRBV19, with TRBD1 matching 7 bases. V lost 8 bases, J lost 5 bases, and 8 bases stayed unmatched. CDR3 length: 14 residues. The V gene's germline CDR1 is LNHDA and CDR2 SQIVND (reference sequence). Full variable domain (remainder filled in from reference TRBV19 and TRBJ1-4): DGGITQSPKYLFRKEGQNVTLSCEQNLNHDAMYWYRQDPGQGLRLIYYSQIVNDFQKGDIAEGYSVSREKKESFPLTVTSAQKNPTAFYLCASREPGQNEKLFFGSGTQLSVL.

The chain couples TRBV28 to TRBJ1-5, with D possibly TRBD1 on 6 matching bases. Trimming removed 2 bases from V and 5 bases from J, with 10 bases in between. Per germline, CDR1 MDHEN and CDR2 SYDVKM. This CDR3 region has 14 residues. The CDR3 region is CASSLTGRDQPQHF. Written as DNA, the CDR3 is TGTGCCAGCAGTTTAACAGGGCGGGATCAGCCCCAGCATTTT.

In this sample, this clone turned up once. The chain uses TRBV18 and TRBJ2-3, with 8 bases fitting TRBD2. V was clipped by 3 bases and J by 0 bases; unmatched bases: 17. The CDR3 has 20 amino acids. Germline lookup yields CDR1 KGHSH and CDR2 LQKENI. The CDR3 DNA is TGTGCCAGCTCACCCGTCCTCACCGGGACTAGTTTTACTAGCACAGATACGCAGTATTTT. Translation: CASSPVLTGTSFTSTDTQYF.

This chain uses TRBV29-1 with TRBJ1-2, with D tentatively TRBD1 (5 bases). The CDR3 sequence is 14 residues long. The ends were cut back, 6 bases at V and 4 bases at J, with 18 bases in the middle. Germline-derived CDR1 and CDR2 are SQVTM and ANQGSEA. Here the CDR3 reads CSVAGTAFGYGYTF. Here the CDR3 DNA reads TGCAGCGTGGCCGGGACGGCCTTTGGCTATGGCTACACCTTC.

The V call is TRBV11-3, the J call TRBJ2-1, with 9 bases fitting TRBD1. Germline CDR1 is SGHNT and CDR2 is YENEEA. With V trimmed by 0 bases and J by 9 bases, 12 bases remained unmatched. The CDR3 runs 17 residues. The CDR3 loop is CASSLDYTGQGSSEQFF. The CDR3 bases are TGTGCCAGCAGCTTAGATTATACGGGACAGGGAAGTAGTGAGCAGTTCTTC. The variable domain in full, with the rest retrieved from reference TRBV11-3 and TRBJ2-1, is EAGVVQSPRYKIIEKKQPVAFWCNPISGHNTLYWYLQNLGQGPELLIRYENEEAVDDSQLPKDRFSAERLKGVDSTLKIQPAELGDSAVYLCASSLDYTGQGSSEQFFGPGTRLTVL.

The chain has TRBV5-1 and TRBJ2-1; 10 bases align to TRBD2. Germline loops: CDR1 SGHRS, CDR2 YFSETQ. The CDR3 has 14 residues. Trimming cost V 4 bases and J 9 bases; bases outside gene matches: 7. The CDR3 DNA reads TGCGCCAGCAGCCCCCAGCGGGAGGGGGGTGAGCAGTTCTTC. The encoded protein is CASSPQREGGEQFF.

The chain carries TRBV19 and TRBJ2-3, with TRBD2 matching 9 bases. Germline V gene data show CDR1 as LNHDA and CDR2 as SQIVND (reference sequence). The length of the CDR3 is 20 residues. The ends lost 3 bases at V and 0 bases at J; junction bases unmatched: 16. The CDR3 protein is CASSMGLGAGGPLSTDTQYF. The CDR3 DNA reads TGTGCCAGTAGTATGGGCCTCGGGGCGGGAGGGCCCCTGAGCACAGATACGCAGTATTTT.

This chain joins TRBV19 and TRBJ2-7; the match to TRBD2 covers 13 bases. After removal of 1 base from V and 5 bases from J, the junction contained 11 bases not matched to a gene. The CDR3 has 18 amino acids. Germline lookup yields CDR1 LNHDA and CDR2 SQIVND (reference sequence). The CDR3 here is CASSIGTSGSGVPDEQYF. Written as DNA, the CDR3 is TGTGCCAGTAGTATAGGGACTAGCGGGAGTGGGGTCCCGGACGAGCAGTACTTC. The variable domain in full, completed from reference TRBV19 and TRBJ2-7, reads DGGITQSPKYLFRKEGQNVTLSCEQNLNHDAMYWYRQDPGQGLRLIYYSQIVNDFQKGDIAEGYSVSREKKESFPLTVTSAQKNPTAFYLCASSIGTSGSGVPDEQYFGPGTRLTVT.

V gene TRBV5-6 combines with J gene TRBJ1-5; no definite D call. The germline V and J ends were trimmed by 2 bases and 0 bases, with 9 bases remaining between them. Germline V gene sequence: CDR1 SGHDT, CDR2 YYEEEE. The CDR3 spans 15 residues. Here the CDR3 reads CASSFRRASNQPQHF. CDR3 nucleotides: TGTGCCAGCAGCTTCCGAAGGGCTAGCAATCAGCCCCAGCATTTT. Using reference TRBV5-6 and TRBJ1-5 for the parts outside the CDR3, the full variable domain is DAGVTQSPTHLIKTRGQQVTLRCSPKSGHDTVSWYQQALGQGPQFIFQYYEEEERQRGNFPDRFSGHQFPNYSSELNVNALLLGDSALYLCASSFRRASNQPQHFGDGTRLSIL.

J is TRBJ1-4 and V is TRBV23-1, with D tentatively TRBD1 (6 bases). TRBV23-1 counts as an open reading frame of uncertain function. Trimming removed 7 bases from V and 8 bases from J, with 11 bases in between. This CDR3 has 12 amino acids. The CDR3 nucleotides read TGCGCCAGCACGAGGGGGGGCGAAAAACTGTTTTTT. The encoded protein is CASTRGGEKLFF.

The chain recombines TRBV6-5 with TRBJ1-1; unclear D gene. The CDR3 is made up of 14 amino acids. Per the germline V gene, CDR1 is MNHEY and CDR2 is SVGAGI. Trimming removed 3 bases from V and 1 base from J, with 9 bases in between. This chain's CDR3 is CASSYQRENTEAFF. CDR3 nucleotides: TGTGCCAGCAGTTATCAGCGGGAGAACACTGAAGCTTTCTTT.

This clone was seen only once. CDR3 sequence reads: CASSSGQGIETQYF. The CDR3 region has the DNA TGTGCCAGCAGCTCGGGACAGGGGATAGAGACCCAGTACTTC. The chain combines TRBV7-9 with TRBJ2-5, with TRBD1 identical over 10 bases. The CDR3 spans 14 residues. CDR1 and CDR2 (germline): SEHNR, FQNEAQ (reference sequence). With V trimmed by 4 bases and J by 4 bases, 3 bases remained unmatched.